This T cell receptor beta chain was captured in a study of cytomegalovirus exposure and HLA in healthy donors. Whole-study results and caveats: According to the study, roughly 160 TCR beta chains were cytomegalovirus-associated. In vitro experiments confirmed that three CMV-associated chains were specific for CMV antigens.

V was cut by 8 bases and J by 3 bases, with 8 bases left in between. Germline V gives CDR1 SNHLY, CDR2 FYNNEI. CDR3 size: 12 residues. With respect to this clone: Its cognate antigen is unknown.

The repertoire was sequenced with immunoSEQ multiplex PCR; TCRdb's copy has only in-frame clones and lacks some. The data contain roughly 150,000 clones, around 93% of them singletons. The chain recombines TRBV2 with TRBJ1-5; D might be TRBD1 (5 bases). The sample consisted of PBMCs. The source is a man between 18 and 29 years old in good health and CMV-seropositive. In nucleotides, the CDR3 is TGTGCCAGCCGACAGTACAATCAGCCCCAGCATTTT. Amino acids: CASRQYNQPQHF.